A selection of T cell receptor beta chains follows, all from one sample in a study of blood T cell repertoires in COVID-19. This table comes from immunoSEQ multiplex PCR, and its TCRdb copy is limited to in-frame clones, with some not included. This repertoire shows about 100,000 clones, over 75% found once; its top ten account for about 6.3%. The sample was peripheral blood. Receptor source: a human donor in a cohort sampled during active COVID-19. CDR3s leave out the opening cysteine and the closing phenylalanine or tryptophan. The order of the fields is clone size, V gene, CDR3 protein. Clone size is stated in some rows and not others, as once, few, many or a class when expanded.

>NA|TRBV18
ASSPPETNSNQPQH
>NA|TRBV7-8
ASSIWTGAQETQY
>NA|TRBV24-1
ATSDFLSETQY
>NA|TRBV2
ASGWTGGREQY
>NA|TRBV3-1/TRBV3-2
ASGLAGNTGELF
>NA|TRBV4-3
ASSQFEGTGAYEQY
>NA|TRBV6-5
ATTYVDRGLNEQF
>NA|TRBV24-1
ATSDSYFSGSTDTQY
>NA|TRBV30
AWTGTAQETQY
>NA|TRBV3-1/TRBV3-2
ASSSGQAEGYNEQF
>NA|TRBV4-3
ASSPSRGNQPQH
>NA|TRBV14
ASKRGGNSGNTIY
>NA|TRBV7-2
ASSLDPGVNTEAF
>NA|TRBV7-2
ASSLEGWDEQF
>NA|TRBV14
ASSQRLPGTSGGNEQF
>NA|TRBV12-5
ASGLEPGQLSLTDTQY
>NA|TRBV27
ASSPGLGAGAQY
>NA|TRBV6-6
ASSYSIDRGTEAF
>NA|TRBV6-5
ASSHTITGDYGYT
>NA|TRBV28
ASSLSVSGGTKQY
>NA|TRBV29-1
SVALEAGPTGELF
>NA|TRBV6-5
ASSPGTGLSETQY
>NA|TRBV6-5
ASQTGGPYGYT
>NA|TRBV15
ATSRENRLSNTGELF
>once|TRBV5-1
ASSLNRVEQY
>NA|TRBV5-1
ASRGSSSNTGELF
>NA|TRBV9
ASSRTSNEKLF
>NA|TRBV9
ASSPGGLSDKEQF
>once|TRBV7-6
ASSPLGSLSDGELF
>NA|TRBV6-2/TRBV6-3
ASSSTHSGRRH
>once|TRBV7-9
ASSIIDSLNTEAF
>NA|TRBV19
ASSPGTRGYNEQF
>NA|TRBV6-5
ASSYEAGGEQY
>NA|TRBV7-3
ASGPREGYYGYT
>NA|TRBV18
ASSPNTGGTEAF
>NA|TRBV5-1
ASSSAVGHSEQF
>few|TRBV6-2/TRBV6-3
ASSYGDNTEAF
>NA|TRBV2
ASSEGPPYLRSGANVLT
>NA|TRBV30
AWSVGGALYNEQF
>NA|TRBV5-1
ASSYEGTEAF
>NA|TRBV5-1
ASSWYHELGTDTQY
>NA|TRBV6-1
ASSVRGGTSSYEQY
>once|TRBV4-3
ASSQDQVGGRDEQY
>NA|TRBV7-6
ASSRDRDYEQY
>NA|TRBV5-4
ASSLRTETNNSPLH
>NA|TRBV6-2/TRBV6-3
ASSHPGQRNSPLH
>NA|TRBV20-1
SASLGTVNQPQH
>NA|TRBV19
ASSGQDYEQY
>NA|TRBV9
ASSVEAGQGDGYT
>NA|TRBV9
ASSVKLGGGTDTQY
>NA|TRBV14
ASSQVGSLF
>once|TRBV5-6
ASSENNRGNTEAF
>NA|TRBV27
ASSLGTGLSSYEQY
>NA|TRBV11-2
ASSPPTSTQKWDEQF
>NA|TRBV24-1
ATSDPTGQSSYNEQF
>NA|TRBV14
ASSQGRELAKNIQY
>NA|TRBV15
ATSVIPGGVGEQF
>NA|TRBV30
AWDPGTGGYEQY
>NA|TRBV19
ASSGTPNTGELF